This TCR beta chain was sequenced in a study of T cells in Graves' hyperthyroidism and ophthalmopathy. Overall study findings and caveats: The model predicted ophthalmopathy a median roughly six months before onset. Most thyroid clonotypes expanded above 0.001 were also detected in blood.

There were TCR beta CDR3 regions amplified from RNA transcripts. First-round RT-PCR with HTBI primers amplified the TCR CDR3 region. TCRdb processed the multiplex PCR reads anew with MiXCR; each CDR3 protein has one entry. The sample lists roughly 740,000 distinct CDR3 sequences, roughly 15% occurring once. This clonotype was seen only a few times. What it recognizes is unknown. Over 18 months, lack of ophthalmopathy progression marked Graves' hyperthyroidism as stable. Source material for PBMCs was 10 ml fresh peripheral blood. Trimming removed 0 bases at V and 1 base at J, with 11 bases between. The CDR3 contains 15 residues. The germline V gene has CDR1 DFQATT and CDR2 SNEGSKA (reference sequence).

The sequence was collected from a man aged 18-30 years with Graves' hyperthyroidism. This chain uses TRBV20-1 with TRBJ2-3, with no clear D. Material: blood. DNA for the CDR3: TGCAGTGCTAGAGAGTACAGCCGGCGCACAGATACGCAGTATTTT. Protein product: CSAREYSRRTDTQYF.